These 26 T cell receptor beta chains originate from one sample sequenced in a study of kidney transplant recipient with SARS-CoV-2 infection. TCRdb redid the calling of the reads with MiXCR, one entry per CDR3 protein. The sample consists of 200,000 to 300,000 distinct CDR3 sequences, roughly 26% of them appearing once. The sequenced sample was a blood sample, obtained at baseline and between days 110 and 120 from a kidney transplant recipient. Every receptor here comes from a male patient aged 25 to 39 who had COVID-19 and was a kidney transplant recipient. Some T cells may trace back to the graft donor.

This clonotype was seen many times. V usage is TRBV3-1 and J usage is TRBJ1-1, with D unclear. CDR1 is LGHDT and CDR2 is YNNKEL in the germline V gene (reference sequence). Trimming pared 4 bases from V and 4 bases from J, leaving 22 bases between. The CDR3 spans 17 residues. The CDR3 coding sequence is TGTGCCAGCAGCCGGAGGAATCCCATTTCAATTCGCACTGAAGCTTTCTTT. Encoded protein: CASSRRNPISIRTEAFF. Drawing the rest from reference TRBV3-1 and TRBJ1-1, the complete variable domain is DTAVSQTPKYLVTQMGNDKSIKCEQNLGHDTMYWYKQDSKKFLKIMFSYNNKELIINETVPNRFSPKSPDKAHLNLHINSLELGDSAVYFCASSRRNPISIRTEAFFGQGTRLTVV.

This clonotype was seen at least ten times. This chain's CDR3 is CSAPPGGGQNSNQPQHF. The CDR3, as DNA: TGCAGTGCCCCCCCGGGAGGGGGGCAAAATAGCAATCAGCCCCAGCATTTT. The gene calls are TRBV20-1 and TRBJ1-5; possible D gene TRBD1, 6 bases. The germline V and J ends were trimmed by 6 bases and 0 bases, with 21 bases remaining between them. Per the germline V gene, CDR1 is DFQATT and CDR2 is SNEGSKA (reference sequence). The CDR3 is 17 residues long.

This clonotype came up many times. This sequence joins TRBV15 and TRBJ1-2, with D unresolved. The length of the CDR3 is 15 residues. V gave up 0 bases and J gave up 8 bases, with 16 bases separating them. Per the germline V gene, CDR1 is LNHNV and CDR2 is YYDKDF (reference sequence). The CDR3 DNA reads TGTGCCACCAGCAGAGATACCGGGATTGCGGGAGGCTACACCTTC. Protein: CATSRDTGIAGGYTF.

Note on this clonotype: A single base separates this from a much larger clone, so it may be a read error. The chain combines TRBV7-2 with TRBJ2-3; D is undetermined. Trimming stripped 3 bases from V and 4 bases from J, with 5 bases between. Germline lookup yields CDR1 SGHTA and CDR2 FQGNSA. CDR3 length equals 12 residues. CDR3 sequence: CASSFTADTQYF. CDR3 coding DNA: TGTGCCAGCAGCTTTACAGCAGATACGCAGTATTTT.

The table lists this clonotype with many counts. CDR3 bases: TGTGCCAGCAGTTTAAGGGGTACGAACACTGAAGCTTTCTTT. Its protein is CASSLRGTNTEAFF. This sequence joins TRBV12-3 or TRBV12-4 and TRBJ1-1; a weak D match, TRBD1 (5 bases). The CDR3 has 14 amino acids. Trimming stripped 2 bases from V and 1 base from J, with 8 bases between.

This clonotype has ten or more counts. The chain carries TRBV7-1 and TRBJ1-2; D gene ambiguous. TRBV7-1 is designated an ORF whose function remains uncertain. V was pared by 5 bases and J by 4 bases, with 23 bases between. This CDR3 comprises 17 residues. As DNA, the CDR3 is TGTGCCAGCAGCGTGGCAAATCACGAGGGAAAGACCTATGGCTACACCTTC. This gives the protein CASSVANHEGKTYGYTF.

This clonotype has a count of ten or more. The chain recombines TRBV7-9 with TRBJ2-1; no firm D call. CDR3 length equals 15 residues. V gave up 5 bases and J gave up 0 bases, with 11 bases separating them. Germline loops: CDR1 SEHNR, CDR2 FQNEAQ (reference sequence). CDR3 in DNA: TGTGCCAGCAGCGAGACTTCGAGCTCCTACAATGAGCAGTTCTTC. Translated, it gives CASSETSSSYNEQFF.

This clonotype was detected ten times or more. V gene TRBV6-1 combines with J gene TRBJ1-2; D is uncertain. CDR3 length: 17 residues. Trimming pared 5 bases from V and 4 bases from J, leaving 23 bases between. Germline V gene lookup returns CDR1 MNHNS and CDR2 SASEGT. The CDR3 DNA reads TGTGCCAGCAGTATGTCGACGGAATGTAGAAAGACCTATGGCTACACCTTC. This sequence encodes CASSMSTECRKTYGYTF.

The sample holds many counts of this clonotype. This chain joins TRBV12-3 or TRBV12-4 and TRBJ2-7, with 8 bases identical to TRBD2. CDR3 length equals 16 residues. J gave up 4 bases and V 5 bases, and 13 bases lay outside the gene matches. CDR3 in amino acids: CASSPVVAGSLYEQYF. CDR3 coding DNA: TGTGCCAGCAGTCCCGTGGTAGCGGGATCCCTTTACGAGCAGTACTTC.

This clonotype was seen at least ten times. V gene TRBV24-1 combines with J gene TRBJ1-2; D ambiguous. CDR1 and CDR2 from the germline V gene are KGHDR and SFDVKD. The CDR3 has 17 amino acids. The V end lost 6 bases, the J end lost 4 bases, and 23 bases lay between the germline ends. This CDR3 is CATSKADSTRKTYGYTF. The CDR3 DNA reads TGTGCCACCAGTAAAGCGGATAGTACCAGAAAGACCTATGGCTACACCTTC.

There are a few counts of this clonotype. The chain is built from TRBV7-9 and TRBJ2-6; TRBD1 might be the D (5 bases). Germline-derived CDR1 and CDR2 are SEHNR and FQNEAQ (reference sequence). The CDR3 runs 14 residues. The ends were cut back, 9 bases at V and 3 bases at J, with 12 bases in the middle. The CDR3 sequence: CASDWGYGANVLTF. The CDR3 nucleotides read TGTGCCAGTGATTGGGGCTATGGGGCCAACGTCCTGACTTTC.

This clonotype has ten or more counts. The gene calls are TRBV5-1 and TRBJ2-1, with 7 bases identical to TRBD1. Germline assignment: CDR1 SGHRS and CDR2 YFSETQ. V was clipped by 3 bases and J by 4 bases; unmatched bases: 19. The CDR3 extends over 19 amino acids. The CDR3 DNA is TGCGCCAGCAGCTACCCGATAAACCTGGGGACAGCGCAGTACAATGAGCAGTTCTTC. This translates into CASSYPINLGTAQYNEQFF.

This clonotype was recorded many times. The genes are TRBV5-1 and TRBJ2-7; the D gene could be TRBD1 or TRBD2 (5 bases each). Germline CDR1 is SGHRS and CDR2 is YFSETQ. CDR3 size: 14 residues. Between the trimmed V and J ends, which lost 4 bases and 0 bases, there was a span of 11 bases. The CDR3 protein is CASSRDAHSYEQYF. CDR3 DNA: TGCGCCAGCAGCCGGGACGCCCACTCCTACGAGCAGTACTTC.

This clonotype was detected many times. One end of the junction fails to match germline, which may point to a read error. The gene calls are TRBV3-1 and TRBJ2-2; D may be TRBD2 (5 bases). The germline V gene encodes CDR1 LGHDT and CDR2 YNNKEL (reference sequence). The CDR3 is made up of 18 amino acids. This chain's CDR3 is CASSQCSPISGLTGDLFF. The CDR3 nucleotides read TGTGCCAGCAGCCAATGCAGTCCCATTTCAGGCTTGACCGGGGATCTGTTTTTT.

With regard to this clonotype: A much larger clone differs from this one at a single base, so this may be a read error. The genes are TRBV27 and TRBJ2-2, with TRBD2 identical over 7 bases. The CDR3 contains 16 residues. Looked up from germline, CDR1 is MNHEY and CDR2 is SMNVEV (reference sequence). The CDR3 coding sequence is TGTGCCAGCGGTTTAAGGCTAGCGGTGTCGTTGGGGGAGCTGTTTTTT. This encodes CASGLRLAVSLGELFF.

As regards this clonotype: A much larger clone lies a single base off, so this may be a read error. The chain has TRBV6-6 and TRBJ2-5; the D gene could be TRBD1 or TRBD2 (6 bases each). Germline V gene sequence: CDR1 MNHNY, CDR2 SVGAGI (reference sequence). The CDR3 covers 13 residues. Trimming took off 2 bases at V and 6 bases at J, with 10 bases between the two ends. The CDR3 region is CASSYGGRQTQYF. In DNA, the CDR3 is TGTGCCAGCAGTTACGGGGGGCGACAGACCCAGTACTTC.

Points on this clonotype: This may stem from a read error, because a much larger clone lies one nucleotide away. V usage is TRBV3-1 and J usage is TRBJ1-2; D remains ambiguous. Germline CDR1 and CDR2: LGHDT and YNNKEL (reference sequence). The CDR3 totals 17 residues. V dropped 5 bases and J dropped 4 bases, with 23 bases sitting between them. The CDR3 spells CASSDNCTLRKTYGYTF. In nucleotides, the CDR3 is TGTGCCAGCAGCGATAACTGCACCCTTCGAAAGACCTATGGCTACACCTTC.

The V call is TRBV5-4, the J call TRBJ1-2, with D hard to call. This CDR3 spans 16 amino acids. Trimming left V 6 bases short and J 4 bases short, with 22 bases between. CDR1 and CDR2 (germline): SGHNT, YYREEE (reference sequence). CDR3 sequence (DNA): TGTGCCAGCACACACCTCGTACCAGGAAGGACCTATGGCTACACCTTC. It specifies CASTHLVPGRTYGYTF.

This clonotype appeared many times. The genes are TRBV6-6 and TRBJ2-1; TRBD1 might be the D (5 bases). Trimming stripped 5 bases from V and 0 bases from J, with 11 bases between. The CDR3 contains 15 residues. The germline CDR1 and CDR2 sequences are MNHNY and SVGAGI (reference sequence). CDR3 DNA: TGTGCCAGCAGTAGACAGTCTAGCTCCTACAATGAGCAGTTCTTC. Its protein product is CASSRQSSSYNEQFF.

With regard to this clonotype: This CDR3 fails to terminate in the conserved phenylalanine or tryptophan, so it likely reflects a read error. The rearrangement uses TRBV19 and TRBJ1-2, with D unresolved. Germline CDR1 reads LNHDA; CDR2 reads SQIVND (reference sequence). The CDR3 runs 17 residues. Trimming cost V 5 bases and J 4 bases, with 23 bases left between them. The CDR3 protein is CASSCDSTNRKTYGYTL. The CDR3 DNA is TGTGCCAGTAGTTGCGACTCGACAAATCGAAAGACCTATGGCTACACCCTC.

Notes on this clonotype: A clone one base away is much larger, so this may be a read error. The DNA for the CDR3 is TGTGCCAGCAGCTATCGCGACGATCTCGGAAGGACCTATGGCTACACCTTC. It specifies CASSYRDDLGRTYGYTF. The V gene is TRBV11-3, the J gene TRBJ1-2; no clear D. This CDR3 contains 17 residues. Germline CDR1 is SGHNT and CDR2 is YENEEA. Trimming removed 4 bases at V and 4 bases at J, with 22 bases between.

This clonotype was found many times. This sequence joins TRBV7-2 and TRBJ2-1, with 13 positions matching TRBD2. Losses at the gene ends were 7 bases for V and 10 bases for J; bases not matched to a gene: 10. The CDR3 is 15 amino acids. Germline V gene lookup returns CDR1 SGHTA and CDR2 FQGNSA. The CDR3 loop is CASIRTSGGSLEQFF. CDR3 in DNA: TGTGCCAGCATCCGGACTAGCGGGGGATCCCTAGAGCAGTTCTTC.

The V and J genes are TRBV19 and TRBJ2-5, with D possibly TRBD1 on 5 matching bases. Germline V gives CDR1 LNHDA, CDR2 SQIVND (reference sequence). V was trimmed by 3 bases and J by 7 bases, leaving 12 bases between them. The CDR3 is 13 amino acids. The CDR3 here is CASSIGWGGTQYF. CDR3 coding DNA: TGTGCCAGTAGTATTGGATGGGGCGGGACCCAGTACTTC.

This clonotype was detected only a few times. This sequence joins TRBV12-2 and TRBJ1-2. TRBV12-2 is deemed a pseudogene. The CDR3 has 17 amino acids. The DNA for the CDR3 is TGTGCAAGTCGCGAAGGCAAGACTCCACGAAAGACCTATGGCTACACCTTC. Translated, it gives CASREGKTPRKTYGYTF.

A few counts support this clonotype. The chain combines TRBV6-5 with TRBJ2-4; possible D gene TRBD1, 8 bases. V shed 4 bases and J shed 13 bases, with 32 bases lying between them. The CDR3 consists of 18 residues. Germline V gives CDR1 MNHEY, CDR2 SVGAGI. This chain's CDR3 is CASSFRDRSAGSSYGQYF. CDR3 DNA sequence: TGTGCCAGCAGTTTCCGGGACAGGTCAGCGGGAAGCTCCTACGGGCAGTACTTC.

With respect to this clonotype: A single base separates this from a much larger clone, so it may be a read error. This chain links TRBV30 with TRBJ2-2, with 8 bases lining up with TRBD2. CDR3 length equals 15 residues. Germline V lookup: CDR1 GTSNPN, CDR2 SVGIG (reference sequence). The DNA of the CDR3 is TGTGCCTGGAGTTACCGGGAGGGCCCGGTCGGGGAGCTGCTTTTT. This sequence encodes CAWSYREGPVGELLF. Full variable domain (remainder filled in from reference TRBV30 and TRBJ2-2): SQTIHQWPATLVQPVGSPLSLECTVEGTSNPNLYWYRQAAGRGLQLLFYSVGIGQISSEVPQNLSASRPQDRQFILSSKKLLLSDSGFYLCAWSYREGPVGELLFGEGSRLTVL.